This TCR beta chain derives from a study of blood T cell repertoires in COVID-19. The data were produced by immunoSEQ multiplex PCR, yet TCRdb's version contains in-frame clones alone and is incomplete. Among roughly 6,100 clones listed, roughly four fifths were seen once. CDR3 length: 13 residues. V was trimmed by 3 bases and J by 8 bases, leaving 11 bases between them. Germline lookup yields CDR1 MNHEY and CDR2 SVGAGI. Sequenced sample: peripheral blood. The chain carries TRBV6-5 and TRBJ2-1; D ambiguous. The origin of this receptor is a human donor with active COVID-19. The donor label of this sample is uncertain. This CDR3 is CASSYPYPDEQFF. DNA for the CDR3: TGTGCCAGCAGTTATCCTTATCCGGATGAGCAGTTCTTC.